The entry that follows covers one T cell receptor beta chain sequence. The antigen is undetermined. These data come from a study of monozygotic twins with inflammatory bowel disease. Staff drew a roughly 2.6 ml blood sample from each donor. Findings and caveats of the study: Other individuals had fewer clonotypes in common with IBD patients than with healthy twins, especially with disease activity.

Using eight separate reactions per sample, the authors generated cDNA. TCRdb reanalyzed the 5' RACE reads, giving one entry per CDR3 protein sequence and no DNA. This sample's clone table lists approximately 390,000 distinct CDR3 sequences. Sequenced: blood. This receptor was identified in a human donor with ulcerative colitis or Crohn's disease, or a healthy co-twin of an affected twin (not recorded which).

Here the CDR3 reads CASSLNGNKNIQYF. V usage is TRBV7-9 and J usage is TRBJ2-4. The CDR3 has 14 residues. Germline V CDR1 and CDR2: SEHNR, FQNEAQ (reference sequence).